These 2 T cell receptor beta chains were sequenced from one sample in a study of blood T cell repertoires in COVID-19. The table came from immunoSEQ multiplex PCR; TCRdb's copy has only in-frame clones and leaves some out. The sample carries a few hundred thousand clones, 90% recorded once. Sequencing was carried out using peripheral blood. The receptor set was obtained from a woman in her fifties or sixties with COVID-19, enrolled during active disease.

This rearrangement joins TRBV4-2 to TRBJ2-7, with D tentatively TRBD1 (5 bases). Germline CDR1 and CDR2: LGHNA and YNFKEQ. Trimming cost V 1 base and J 0 bases, with 13 bases left between them. The length of the CDR3 is 16 residues. CDR3 residues: CASSQGTPGNSYEQYF. CDR3 nucleotides: TGTGCCAGCAGCCAAGGTACGCCAGGGAACTCCTACGAGCAGTACTTC.

This rearrangement joins TRBV3-1 (or the pseudogene TRBV3-2) to TRBJ1-5; D call uncertain. This CDR3 contains 18 residues. V was shortened by 2 bases and J by 1 base, with 18 bases between the two germline ends. The germline V gene encodes CDR1 LGHDT and CDR2 YNNKEL (reference sequence). For the CDR3, the DNA is TGTGCCAGCAGCCAAACCAATGGACTCGCTGACAGCAATCAGCCCCAGCATTTT. Its protein is CASSQTNGLADSNQPQHF.